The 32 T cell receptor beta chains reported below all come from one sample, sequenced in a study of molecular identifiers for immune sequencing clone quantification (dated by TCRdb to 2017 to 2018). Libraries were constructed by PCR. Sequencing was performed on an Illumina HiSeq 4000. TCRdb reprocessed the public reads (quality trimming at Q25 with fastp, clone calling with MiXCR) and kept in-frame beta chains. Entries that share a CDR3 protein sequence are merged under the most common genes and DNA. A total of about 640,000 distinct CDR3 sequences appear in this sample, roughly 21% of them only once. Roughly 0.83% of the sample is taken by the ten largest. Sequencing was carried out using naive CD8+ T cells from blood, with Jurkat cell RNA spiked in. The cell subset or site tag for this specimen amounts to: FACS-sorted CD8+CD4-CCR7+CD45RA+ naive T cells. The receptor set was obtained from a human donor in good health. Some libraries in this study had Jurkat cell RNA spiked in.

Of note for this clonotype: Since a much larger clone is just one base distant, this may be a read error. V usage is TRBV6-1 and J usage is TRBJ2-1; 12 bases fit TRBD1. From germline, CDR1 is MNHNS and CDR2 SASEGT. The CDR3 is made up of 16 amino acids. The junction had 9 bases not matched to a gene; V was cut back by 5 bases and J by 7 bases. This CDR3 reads CASSTQPGQGANEQFF. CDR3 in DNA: TGTGCCAGCAGTACACAACCGGGACAGGGGGCTAATGAGCAGTTCTTC.

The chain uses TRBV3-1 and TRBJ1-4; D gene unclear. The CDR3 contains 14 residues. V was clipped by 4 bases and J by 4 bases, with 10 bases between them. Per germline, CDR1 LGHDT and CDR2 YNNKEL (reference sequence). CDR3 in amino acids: CASSPGNFNEKLFF. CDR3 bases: TGTGCCAGCAGCCCCGGAAATTTTAATGAAAAACTGTTTTTT.

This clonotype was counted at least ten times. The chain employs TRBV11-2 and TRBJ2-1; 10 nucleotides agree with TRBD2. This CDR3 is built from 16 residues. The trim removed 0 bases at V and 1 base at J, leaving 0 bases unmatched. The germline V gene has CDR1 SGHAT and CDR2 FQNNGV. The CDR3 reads CASSLELAGSYNEQFF. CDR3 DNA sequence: TGTGCCAGCAGCTTAGAACTAGCGGGGTCCTACAATGAGCAGTTCTTC.

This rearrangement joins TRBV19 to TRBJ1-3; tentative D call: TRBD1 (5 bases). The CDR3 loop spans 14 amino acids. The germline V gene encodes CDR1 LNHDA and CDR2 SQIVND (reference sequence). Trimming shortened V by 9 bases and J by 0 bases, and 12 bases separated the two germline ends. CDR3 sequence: CASGEGISGNTIYF. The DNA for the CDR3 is TGTGCCAGCGGGGAGGGGATCTCTGGAAACACCATATATTTT.

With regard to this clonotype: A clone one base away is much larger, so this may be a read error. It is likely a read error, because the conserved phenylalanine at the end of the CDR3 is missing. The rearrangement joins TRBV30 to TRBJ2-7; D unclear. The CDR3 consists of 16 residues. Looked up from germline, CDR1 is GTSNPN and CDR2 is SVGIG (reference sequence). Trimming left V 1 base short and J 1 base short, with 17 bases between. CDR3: CAWSDALAGWSYEQYL. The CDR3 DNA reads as TGTGCCTGGAGTGACGCCCTGGCCGGATGGTCCTACGAGCAGTACCTC.

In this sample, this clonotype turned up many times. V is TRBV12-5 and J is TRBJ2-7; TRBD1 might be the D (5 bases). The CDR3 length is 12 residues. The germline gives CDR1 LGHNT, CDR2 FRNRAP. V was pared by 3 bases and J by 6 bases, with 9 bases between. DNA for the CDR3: TGTGCTAGTGGTTTCCCGACAGCCGAGCAGTACTTC. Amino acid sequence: CASGFPTAEQYF.

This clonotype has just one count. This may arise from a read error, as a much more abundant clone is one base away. The CDR3 coding sequence is TGCGCCAGCAGCCAAGATCCTACGGACGGCTATGGCTACACCTTC. Its translation: CASSQDPTDGYGYTF. The chain uses TRBV4-1 and TRBJ1-2; no reliable D call. V was clipped by 0 bases and J by 4 bases, with 12 bases between them. Germline-derived CDR1 and CDR2 are MGHRA and YSYEKL. The CDR3 covers 15 residues.

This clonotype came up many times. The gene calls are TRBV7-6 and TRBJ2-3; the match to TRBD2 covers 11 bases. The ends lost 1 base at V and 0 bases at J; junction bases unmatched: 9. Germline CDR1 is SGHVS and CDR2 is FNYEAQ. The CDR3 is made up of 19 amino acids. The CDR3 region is CASSLEGLAGGLSTDTQYF. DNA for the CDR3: TGTGCCAGCAGCTTAGAGGGGCTAGCGGGGGGCCTCAGCACAGATACGCAGTATTTT.

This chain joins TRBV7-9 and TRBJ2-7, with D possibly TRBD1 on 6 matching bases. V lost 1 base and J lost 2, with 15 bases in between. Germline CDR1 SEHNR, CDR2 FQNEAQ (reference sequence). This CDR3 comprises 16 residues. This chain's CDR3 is CASSLVPGQPAYEQYF. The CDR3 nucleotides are TGTGCCAGCAGCTTAGTACCTGGACAGCCAGCCTACGAGCAGTACTTC.

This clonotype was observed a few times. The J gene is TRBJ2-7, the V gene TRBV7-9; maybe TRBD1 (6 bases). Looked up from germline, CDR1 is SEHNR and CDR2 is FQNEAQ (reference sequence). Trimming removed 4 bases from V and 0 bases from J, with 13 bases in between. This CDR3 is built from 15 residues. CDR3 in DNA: TGTGCCAGCAGCTATGGACAGACTTACTCCTACGAGCAGTACTTC. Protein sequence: CASSYGQTYSYEQYF.

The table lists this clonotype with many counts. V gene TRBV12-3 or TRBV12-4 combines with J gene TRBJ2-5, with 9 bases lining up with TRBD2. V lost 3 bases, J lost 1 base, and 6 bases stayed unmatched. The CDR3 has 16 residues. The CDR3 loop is CASSFVTSGLQETQYF. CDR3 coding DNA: TGTGCCAGCAGTTTCGTCACTAGCGGGCTCCAAGAGACCCAGTACTTC.

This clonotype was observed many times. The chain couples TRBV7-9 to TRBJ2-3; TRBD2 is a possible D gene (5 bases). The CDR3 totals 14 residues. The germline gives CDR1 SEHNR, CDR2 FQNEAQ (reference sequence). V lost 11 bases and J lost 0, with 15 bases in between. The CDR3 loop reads CAYYEGFSTDTQYF. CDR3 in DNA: TGTGCCTACTACGAGGGATTTAGCACAGATACGCAGTATTTT.

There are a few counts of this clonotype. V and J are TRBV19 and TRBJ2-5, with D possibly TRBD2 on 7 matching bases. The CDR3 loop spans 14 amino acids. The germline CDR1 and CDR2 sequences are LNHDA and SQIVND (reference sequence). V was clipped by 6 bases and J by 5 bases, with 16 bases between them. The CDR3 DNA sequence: TGTGCCAGTAGATATAGGGGGGGCGCGGAGACCCAGTACTTC. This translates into CASRYRGGAETQYF.

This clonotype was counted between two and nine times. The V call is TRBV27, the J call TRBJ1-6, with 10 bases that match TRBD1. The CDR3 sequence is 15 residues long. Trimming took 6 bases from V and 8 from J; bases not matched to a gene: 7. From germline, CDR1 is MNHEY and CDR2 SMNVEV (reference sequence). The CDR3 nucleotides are TGTGCCAGCAGACTAACCGGGACAGGGGATTCACCCCTCCACTTT. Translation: CASRLTGTGDSPLHF.

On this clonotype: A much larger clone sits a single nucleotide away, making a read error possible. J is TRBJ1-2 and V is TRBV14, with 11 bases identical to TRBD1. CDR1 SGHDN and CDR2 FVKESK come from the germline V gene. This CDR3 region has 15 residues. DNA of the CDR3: TGTGCCGGCAGCCAAGATGGGGACAGGGGGATGATCGTCACCTTC. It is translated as CAGSQDGDRGMIVTF.

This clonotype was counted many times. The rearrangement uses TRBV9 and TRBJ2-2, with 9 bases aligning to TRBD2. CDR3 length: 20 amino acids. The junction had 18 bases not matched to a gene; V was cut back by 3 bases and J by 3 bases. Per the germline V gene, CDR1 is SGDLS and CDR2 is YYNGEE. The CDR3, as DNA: TGTGCCAGCAGCGCAGAGGGTGAAGCGGGAGGAGCGGGAGACACCGGGGAGCTGTTTTTT. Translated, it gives CASSAEGEAGGAGDTGELFF.

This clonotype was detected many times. Written as DNA, the CDR3 is TGTGCCAGCAACCTAGCGGGAGTAGCCAAAAACATTCAGTACTTC. It yields the protein CASNLAGVAKNIQYF. The chain couples TRBV6-7 to TRBJ2-4, with TRBD2 identical over 10 bases. TRBV6-7 is an ORF; its function is uncertain. V shed 7 bases, J shed 0 bases, and the junction held 3 bases outside the gene matches. The CDR3 totals 15 residues.

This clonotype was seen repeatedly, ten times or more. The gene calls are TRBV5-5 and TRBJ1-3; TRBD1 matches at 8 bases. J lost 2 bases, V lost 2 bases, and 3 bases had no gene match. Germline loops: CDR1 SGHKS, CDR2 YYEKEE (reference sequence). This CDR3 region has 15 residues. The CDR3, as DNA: TGTGCCAGCAGCTTACAGGGGGAAGCTGGAAACACCATATATTTT. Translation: CASSLQGEAGNTIYF.

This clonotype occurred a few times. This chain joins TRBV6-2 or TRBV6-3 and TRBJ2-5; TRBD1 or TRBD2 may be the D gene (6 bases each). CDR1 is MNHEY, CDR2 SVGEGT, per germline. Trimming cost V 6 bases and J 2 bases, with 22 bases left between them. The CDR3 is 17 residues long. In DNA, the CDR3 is TGTGCCAGCAGGATATGGGGGGCGAGGGAGATACAAGAGACCCAGTACTTC. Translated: CASRIWGAREIQETQYF.

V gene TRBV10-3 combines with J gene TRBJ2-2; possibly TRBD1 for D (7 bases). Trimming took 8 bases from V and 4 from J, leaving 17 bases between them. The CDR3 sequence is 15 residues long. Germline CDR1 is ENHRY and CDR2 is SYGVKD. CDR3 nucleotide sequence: TGTGCCATCCGGGGAGGTGGGACAGTCACCGGGGAGCTGTTTTTT. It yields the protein CAIRGGGTVTGELFF.

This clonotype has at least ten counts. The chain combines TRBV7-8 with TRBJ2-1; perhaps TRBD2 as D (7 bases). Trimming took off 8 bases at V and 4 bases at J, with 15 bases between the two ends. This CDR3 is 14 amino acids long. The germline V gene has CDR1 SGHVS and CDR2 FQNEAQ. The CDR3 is CASGNREGYNEQFF. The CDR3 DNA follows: TGTGCCAGCGGTAACAGGGAGGGGTACAATGAGCAGTTCTTC.

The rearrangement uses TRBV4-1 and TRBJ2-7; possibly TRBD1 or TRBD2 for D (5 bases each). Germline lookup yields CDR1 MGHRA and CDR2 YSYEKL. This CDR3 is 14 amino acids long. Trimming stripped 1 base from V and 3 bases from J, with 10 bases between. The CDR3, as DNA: TGCGCCAGCAGCCAAGCCGGGGCAGACTACGAGCAGTACTTC. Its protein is CASSQAGADYEQYF.

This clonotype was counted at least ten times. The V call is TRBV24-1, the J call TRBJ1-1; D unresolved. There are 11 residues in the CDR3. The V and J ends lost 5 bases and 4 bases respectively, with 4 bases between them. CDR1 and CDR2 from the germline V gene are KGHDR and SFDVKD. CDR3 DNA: TGTGCCACCAGTGTAGGCACTGAAGCTTTCTTT. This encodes CATSVGTEAFF.

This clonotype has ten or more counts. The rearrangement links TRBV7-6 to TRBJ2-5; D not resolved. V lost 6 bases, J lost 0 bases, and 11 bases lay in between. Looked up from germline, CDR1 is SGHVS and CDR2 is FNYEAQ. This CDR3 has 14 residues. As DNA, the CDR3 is TGTGCCAGCAGTTTATCCCTCTACCAAGAGACCCAGTACTTC. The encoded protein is CASSLSLYQETQYF. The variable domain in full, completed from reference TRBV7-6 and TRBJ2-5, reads GAGVSQSPRYKVTKRGQDVALRCDPISGHVSLYWYRQALGQGPEFLTYFNYEAQQDKSGLPNDRFSAERPEGSISTLTIQRTEQRDSAMYRCASSLSLYQETQYFGPGTRLLVL.

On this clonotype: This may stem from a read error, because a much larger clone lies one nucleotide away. DNA for the CDR3: TGCAGTGCTAGACCCCGGGACAGATGCCAAGAGACCCAGTACTTC. This codes for CSARPRDRCQETQYF. This sequence joins TRBV20-1 and TRBJ2-5; 7 bases are shared with TRBD1. With 2 bases clipped from V and 1 base from J, the junction kept 7 bases outside the gene matches. Germline values: CDR1 DFQATT, CDR2 SNEGSKA (reference sequence). CDR3 size: 15 residues.

In DNA form, the CDR3 reads TGTGCCAGCAGTTTGAAGCAGGGGGGGGACGGGCAGTACTTC. Residues: CASSLKQGGDGQYF. The gene calls are TRBV28 and TRBJ2-7; TRBD1 or TRBD2 may be the D gene (7 bases each). V gave up 3 bases and J gave up 9 bases, with 18 bases separating them. The CDR3 covers 14 residues. Germline CDR1 and CDR2: MDHEN and SYDVKM.

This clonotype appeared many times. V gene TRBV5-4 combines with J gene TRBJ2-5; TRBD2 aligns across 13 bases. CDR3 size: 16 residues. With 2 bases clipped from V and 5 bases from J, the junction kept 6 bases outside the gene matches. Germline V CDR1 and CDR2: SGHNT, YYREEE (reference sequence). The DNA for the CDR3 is TGTGCCAGCAGCTTTAGACTAGCGGGGGGCTCGGAGACCCAGTACTTC. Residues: CASSFRLAGGSETQYF.

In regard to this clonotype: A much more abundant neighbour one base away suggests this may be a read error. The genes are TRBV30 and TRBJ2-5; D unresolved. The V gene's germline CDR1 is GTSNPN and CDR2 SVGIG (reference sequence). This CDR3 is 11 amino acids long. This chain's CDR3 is CVWSSQETQYF. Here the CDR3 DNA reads TGTGTCTGGAGTTCCCAAGAGACCCAGTACTTC. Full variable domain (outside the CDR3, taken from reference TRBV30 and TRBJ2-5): SQTIHQWPATLVQPVGSPLSLECTVEGTSNPNLYWYRQAAGRGLQLLFYSVGIGQISSEVPQNLSASRPQDRQFILSSKKLLLSDSGFYLCVWSSQETQYFGPGTRLLVL.

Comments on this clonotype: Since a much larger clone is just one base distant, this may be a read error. The CDR3 reads CASSQGLGEEKLVF. In DNA form, the CDR3 reads TGCGCCAGCAGCCAAGGGTTGGGGGAAGAAAAACTGGTTTTT. This sequence joins TRBV4-3 and TRBJ1-4; weak D call: TRBD1 (5 bases). The CDR3 spans 14 residues. Germline assignment: CDR1 LGHNA and CDR2 YSLEER.

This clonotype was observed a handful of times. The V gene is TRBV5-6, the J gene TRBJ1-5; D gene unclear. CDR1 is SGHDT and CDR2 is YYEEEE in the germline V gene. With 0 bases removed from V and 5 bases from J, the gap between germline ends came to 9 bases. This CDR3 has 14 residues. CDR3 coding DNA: TGTGCCAGCAGCTTGGACGGCGACCATCAGCCCCAGCATTTT. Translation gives CASSLDGDHQPQHF.

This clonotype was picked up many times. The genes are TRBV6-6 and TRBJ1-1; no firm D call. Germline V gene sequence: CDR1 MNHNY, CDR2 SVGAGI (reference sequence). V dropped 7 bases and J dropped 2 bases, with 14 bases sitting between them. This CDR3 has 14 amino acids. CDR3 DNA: TGTGCCAGCACAGACCTGACACTCAACACTGAAGCTTTCTTT. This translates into CASTDLTLNTEAFF.

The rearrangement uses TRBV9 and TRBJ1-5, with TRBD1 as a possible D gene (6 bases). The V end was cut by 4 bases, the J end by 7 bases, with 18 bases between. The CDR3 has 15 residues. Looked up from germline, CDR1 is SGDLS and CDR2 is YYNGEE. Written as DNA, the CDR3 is TGTGCCAGCAGCTACGAGGGGGGAATAAGCCAGCCCCAGCATTTT. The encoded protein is CASSYEGGISQPQHF. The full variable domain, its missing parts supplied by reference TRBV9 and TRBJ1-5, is DSGVTQTPKHLITATGQRVTLRCSPRSGDLSVYWYQQSLDQGLQFLIQYYNGEERAKGNILERFSAQQFPDLHSELNLSSLELGDSALYFCASSYEGGISQPQHFGDGTRLSIL.